This T cell receptor beta chain was identified during a study of blood T cell repertoires in COVID-19. Study context: The United States, Italy and Spain provided the acute and convalescent COVID-19 samples. PBMCs, B-cell-depleted T cells, or T cells were the source of the cDNA or gDNA that made up the material.

TCRdb keeps only in-frame clones here, not all; method: immunoSEQ multiplex PCR. The table records some 360,000 clones, about 90% of them present only once. Patients at the Seattle site were enrolled during active infection and followed longitudinally. This CDR3 region has 15 residues. V lost 4 bases to trimming and J lost 6 bases; unmatched junction nucleotides: 10. Germline lookup yields CDR1 MGHRA and CDR2 YSYEKL. This clonotype originated in a woman aged 55-70 years with COVID-19, enrolled during active disease. This chain joins TRBV4-1 and TRBJ2-3; 7 bases line up with TRBD1. Material for sequencing was peripheral blood. CDR3 sequence (DNA): TGCGCCAGCAGCCCAGCCGGGACAGCATCGGATACGCAGTATTTT. It is translated as CASSPAGTASDTQYF.